This T cell receptor (beta chain) was profiled in a study of cytomegalovirus exposure and HLA in healthy donors. For this clone: Its antigen is currently unknown.

Study-level findings and limits: High specificity and sensitivity for cytomegalovirus status were reported for the classifier. The study listed 150 to 200 cytomegalovirus-associated TCR beta chains. Rarity held for most TCR sequences, but there were some public TCRs that occurred in many donors.

The CDR3 length is 15 residues. Germline V CDR1 and CDR2: SGHAT, FQDESV (reference sequence). V was trimmed by 4 bases and J by 4 bases, leaving 14 bases between them. Sequencing was performed with immunoSEQ multiplex PCR; in TCRdb, only in-frame clones are kept and a portion is missing. The data contain about 76,000 clones, around 94% of them singletons. Source material: PBMCs. The chain joins TRBV11-1 to TRBJ2-1; D might be TRBD2 (6 bases). This TCR came from a man younger than 30 in good health and CMV-seropositive. The CDR3, as DNA: TGTGCCAGCAGCTCCTCAGCGGGCAGGTACAATGAGCAGTTCTTC. It is translated as CASSSSAGRYNEQFF. Filled out from reference TRBV11-1 and TRBJ2-1, the complete variable domain reads EAEVAQSPRYKITEKSQAVAFWCDPISGHATLYWYRQILGQGPELLVQFQDESVVDDSQLPKDRFSAERLKGVDSTLKIQPAELGDSAMYLCASSSSAGRYNEQFFGPGTRLTVL.